What follows are 9 T cell receptor beta chains derived from one specimen sequenced in a study of CD4 T cells in relation to SARS-CoV-2 and coronaviruses. Assay used: immunoSEQ multiplex PCR; TCRdb lists only in-frame clones, some missing. The sample lists 15,000 to 20,000 clones, approximately 80% occurring once. Before the COVID-19 pandemic, during about 2010-2018, CD4+ T cells were taken from unexposed donors. The cells were cultured for approximately ten days before CD4+ T cells were isolated. What these receptors recognize is not known. Source material: CD4+ T cells from PBMCs, cultured in vitro. Receptors originate from a human donor in good health.

The CDR3 protein is CASSLDGSYGYTF. The CDR3 coding sequence is TGCGCCAGCAGCTTGGATGGGAGCTATGGCTACACCTTC. This sequence joins TRBV5-1 and TRBJ1-2, with unresolved D. This CDR3 region has 13 residues. Germline V gene sequence: CDR1 SGHRS, CDR2 YFSETQ. The V end lost 0 bases, the J end lost 4 bases, and 7 bases lay between the germline ends.

This clone has more than one count but fewer than ten. V gene TRBV30 combines with J gene TRBJ2-7; weak D call: TRBD1 (6 bases). CDR1 and CDR2 (germline): GTSNPN, SVGIG (reference sequence). V lost 0 bases and J 6 bases, leaving 15 bases between the germline ends. There are 14 residues in the CDR3. The CDR3 reads CAWSVGQPQLEQYF. Written as DNA, the CDR3 is TGTGCCTGGAGTGTAGGACAGCCCCAACTCGAGCAGTACTTC.

The chain combines TRBV3-1 (or the pseudogene TRBV3-2) with TRBJ2-5; TRBD2 agrees at 7 bases. Germline assignment: CDR1 LGHDT and CDR2 YNNKEL (reference sequence). The CDR3 loop spans 14 amino acids. With 6 bases clipped from V and 2 bases from J, the junction kept 6 bases outside the gene matches. The DNA for the CDR3 is TGTGCCAGCAGGGTCGGGACTACACAAGAGACCCAGTACTTC. Protein: CASRVGTTQETQYF.

This chain uses TRBV19 with TRBJ2-3, with 10 bases lining up with TRBD1. The CDR3 spans 15 residues. Trimming removed 4 bases from V and 4 bases from J; junction bases left unmatched: 5. CDR1 is LNHDA and CDR2 is SQIVND in the germline V gene (reference sequence). CDR3 sequence (DNA): TGTGCCAGTAGTAAGGGACAGGGGCAAGCAGATACGCAGTATTTT. Protein sequence: CASSKGQGQADTQYF.

The J gene is TRBJ2-1, the V gene TRBV7-9; D possibly uses TRBD1 or TRBD2 (6 bases each). The CDR3 loop spans 13 amino acids. V was cut by 4 bases and J by 10 bases, with 14 bases left in between. Germline V lookup: CDR1 SEHNR, CDR2 FQNEAQ (reference sequence). CDR3 DNA: TGTGCCAGCAGCTCCTCCCGGGGGCGGGAGCAGTTCTTC. Its translation: CASSSSRGREQFF.

V usage is TRBV4-1 and J usage is TRBJ2-7, with D perhaps TRBD1 (6 bases). CDR1 and CDR2 from the germline V gene are MGHRA and YSYEKL. The CDR3 covers 16 residues. Trimming shortened V by 4 bases and J by 3 bases, and 19 bases separated the two germline ends. CDR3 amino acids: CASSLGTMGRHYEQYF. The CDR3, as DNA: TGCGCCAGCAGCCTCGGGACAATGGGGCGGCACTACGAGCAGTACTTC.

V is TRBV29-1 and J is TRBJ2-7; D is perhaps TRBD1 or TRBD2 (5 bases each). CDR1 is SQVTM and CDR2 is ANQGSEA in the germline V gene. This CDR3 has 16 amino acids. V shed 0 bases and J shed 3 bases, with 18 bases lying between them. The CDR3: CSVEDGSGPTNYEQYF. CDR3 DNA: TGCAGCGTTGAAGATGGGTCGGGACCGACGAACTACGAGCAGTACTTC.

The V gene is TRBV9, the J gene TRBJ1-2; maybe TRBD1 (5 bases). The ends were cut back, 4 bases at V and 7 bases at J, with 20 bases in the middle. This CDR3 is 15 amino acids long. Per germline, CDR1 SGDLS and CDR2 YYNGEE. CDR3 bases: TGTGCCAGCAGCCACACCTTGAAAGACAGTGCTGGCTACACCTTC. It specifies CASSHTLKDSAGYTF.

This clone turned up a few times. This chain uses TRBV6-2 or TRBV6-3 with TRBJ2-3, with D unresolved. V was cut by 2 bases and J by 2 bases, with 11 bases left in between. The CDR3 totals 15 residues. Germline values: CDR1 MNHEY, CDR2 SVGEGT. CDR3 residues: CASSYIRATTDTQYF. In DNA form, the CDR3 reads TGTGCCAGCAGTTACATTAGAGCCACCACAGATACGCAGTATTTT.